One and the same sample provided the 9 T cell receptor beta chains below, sequenced in a study of spatial heterogeneity in lung cancer. General study results and limits: In tumors, expanded intratumoral alpha and beta TCR counts tracked mutation counts.

Each CDR3 protein gets one entry after TCRdb re-called the 5' RACE reads with MiXCR. This table holds over 10,000 distinct CDR3 sequences, 3.5% to 4.5% found once. Specified time point: sample taken at primary tumor resection. What these receptors recognize is not known. Sequencing used lung tumor tissue, obtained at surgery. Receptors were obtained from a male donor with early-stage non-small cell lung cancer.

The sample holds many counts of this clonotype. The gene calls are TRBV9 and TRBJ1-6, with D tentatively TRBD1 (6 bases). Per germline, CDR1 SGDLS and CDR2 YYNGEE. Trimming removed 0 bases at V and 8 bases at J, with 9 bases between. CDR3 size: 14 residues. The CDR3 region has the DNA TGTGCCAGCAGCGTAGGACAGGTTTATTCACCCCTCCACTTT. Encoded protein: CASSVGQVYSPLHF.

There are many counts of this clonotype. For the CDR3, the DNA is TGCGCCAGCAGCCAGCACACAAAGGACTGCCTGGACAATGAGCAGTTCTTC. This encodes CASSQHTKDCLDNEQFF. The chain combines TRBV4-1 with TRBJ2-1; possible D gene TRBD2, 5 bases. The CDR3 length is 17 residues. The V gene's germline CDR1 is MGHRA and CDR2 YSYEKL. V was trimmed by 3 bases and J by 5 bases, leaving 20 bases between them.

This chain joins TRBV7-8 and TRBJ2-6, with D perhaps matching TRBD1 (6 bases). V gave up 5 bases and J gave up 0 bases, with 11 bases separating them. The CDR3 covers 16 residues. Germline-derived CDR1 and CDR2 are SGHVS and FQNEAQ. CDR3 sequence reads: CASSRQASSGANVLTF. The CDR3 DNA reads TGTGCCAGCAGCCGACAGGCTAGCTCTGGGGCCAACGTCCTGACTTTC. Full variable domain (rest looked up from reference TRBV7-8 and TRBJ2-6): GAGVSQSPRYKVAKRGQDVALRCDPISGHVSLFWYQQALGQGPEFLTYFQNEAQLDKSGLPSDRFFAERPEGSVSTLKIQRTQQEDSAVYLCASSRQASSGANVLTFGAGSRLTVL.

This clonotype was counted at least ten times. The J gene is TRBJ2-1, the V gene TRBV20-1; 13 bases align to TRBD2. The CDR3 sequence is 14 residues long. Per the germline V gene, CDR1 is DFQATT and CDR2 is SNEGSKA (reference sequence). V was clipped by 6 bases and J by 3 bases; unmatched bases: 2. The CDR3 protein is CSARTSGGYNEQFF. CDR3 DNA: TGCAGTGCGAGGACTAGCGGGGGCTACAATGAGCAGTTCTTC.

This clonotype came up a few times. The rearrangement joins TRBV3-1 to TRBJ1-1; no definite D call. This CDR3 comprises 13 residues. In germline, CDR1 is LGHDT, CDR2 YNNKEL (reference sequence). Trimming left V 4 bases short and J 4 bases short, with 10 bases between. CDR3 sequence: CASSPESGTEAFF. The CDR3 nucleotides read TGTGCCAGCAGCCCGGAGAGTGGCACTGAAGCTTTCTTT. Using reference TRBV3-1 and TRBJ1-1 for the parts outside the CDR3, the full variable domain is DTAVSQTPKYLVTQMGNDKSIKCEQNLGHDTMYWYKQDSKKFLKIMFSYNNKELIINETVPNRFSPKSPDKAHLNLHINSLELGDSAVYFCASSPESGTEAFFGQGTRLTVV.

This clonotype showed up many times. CDR3 sequence: CASSPDEYEQYF. CDR3 in DNA: TGCGCCAGCAGTCCTGACGAGTACGAGCAGTACTTC. The chain combines TRBV10-2 with TRBJ2-7; no firm D call. Per germline, CDR1 WSHSY and CDR2 SAAADI. This CDR3 is 12 amino acids long. V dropped 5 bases and J dropped 4 bases, with 9 bases sitting between them.

Judged by abundance, this clonotype is medium-sized (0.01 to 0.1%). J is TRBJ2-2 and V is TRBV6-2 or TRBV6-3; TRBD2 matches 10 bases. The CDR3 extends over 15 amino acids. V lost 6 bases, J lost 6 bases, and 7 bases stayed unmatched. Germline V gene lookup returns CDR1 MNHEY and CDR2 SVGEGT. The CDR3 DNA is TGTGCCAGCAGGATGAGCGGGGGGGCCTCCGGGGAGCTGTTTTTT. Translating gives CASRMSGGASGELFF.

This clonotype was found many times. The chain combines TRBV7-2 with TRBJ2-1, with TRBD1 matching 7 bases. V dropped 5 bases and J dropped 5; count of bases not matched to a gene: 9. The CDR3 extends over 15 amino acids. Germline lookup yields CDR1 SGHTA and CDR2 FQGNSA. This chain's CDR3 is CASSPRQGANNEQFF. CDR3 DNA: TGTGCCAGCAGCCCTAGACAGGGTGCCAACAATGAGCAGTTCTTC.

This clonotype was observed at least ten times. This may arise from a read error, as a much more abundant clone is one base away. As DNA, the CDR3 is TGCAGTGCTAGTCCTAGCGGGAGAGGATTTAGTGAGCAGTTCTTC. This translates into CSASPSGRGFSEQFF. The V and J genes are TRBV20-1 and TRBJ2-1, with 10 bases aligning to TRBD2. Germline V CDR1 and CDR2: DFQATT, SNEGSKA (reference sequence). V dropped 3 bases and J dropped 9; count of bases not matched to a gene: 11. This CDR3 is built from 15 residues.